These 22 T cell receptor beta chains came from one sample sequenced in a study of shared clonotypes between healthy human individuals. TCRdb's table, derived via immunoSEQ multiplex PCR, lists solely in-frame clones and lacks some. Seen here are roughly 1,100,000 clones, 60% to 80% observed once, and the top ten hold roughly 1.5%. Material for sequencing was memory CD4+ T cells sorted from blood. Subset described: CD45RA-negative fraction. Receptors were obtained from a man aged 18-30 years in good health.

This chain joins TRBV30 and TRBJ2-6; D unresolved. Per germline, CDR1 GTSNPN and CDR2 SVGIG (reference sequence). The CDR3 contains 14 residues. V was shortened by 2 bases and J by 0 bases, with 5 bases between the two germline ends. CDR3 protein: CAWSRGSGANVLTF. The CDR3 nucleotides are TGTGCCTGGAGTCGTGGCTCTGGGGCCAACGTCCTGACTTTC.

The V call is TRBV10-3, the J call TRBJ2-5; 7 nucleotides agree with TRBD2. Trimming removed 3 bases from V and 0 bases from J; junction bases left unmatched: 4. Germline CDR1 reads ENHRY; CDR2 reads SYGVKD. This CDR3 comprises 15 residues. The CDR3 here is CAISDGAGNQETQYF. Written as DNA, the CDR3 is TGTGCCATCAGTGACGGAGCGGGGAACCAAGAGACCCAGTACTTC.

The chain recombines TRBV7-9 with TRBJ2-3; D uncertain. The V gene lost 5 bases and the J gene lost 4 bases, with 10 bases spanning the gap. CDR1 SEHNR and CDR2 FQNEAQ come from the germline V gene (reference sequence). This CDR3 has 13 residues. The CDR3 DNA sequence: TGTGCCAGCAGCCCGACGGAGCCAGATACGCAGTATTTT. It is translated as CASSPTEPDTQYF.

The chain has TRBV7-2 and TRBJ2-5; D unresolved. CDR3 length: 13 amino acids. V gave up 1 base and J gave up 5 bases, with 8 bases separating them. Looked up from germline, CDR1 is SGHTA and CDR2 is FQGNSA. CDR3 sequence reads: CASSLGTSETQYF. In DNA form, the CDR3 reads TGTGCCAGCAGCTTAGGGACCTCGGAGACCCAGTACTTC.

This chain links TRBV19 with TRBJ2-7; D unclear. V was clipped by 4 bases and J by 6 bases, with 19 bases between them. Germline CDR1 and CDR2: LNHDA and SQIVND (reference sequence). This CDR3 spans 15 amino acids. CDR3 in amino acids: CASSNGALGSLEQYF. The DNA for the CDR3 is TGTGCCAGTAGTAACGGCGCCCTTGGATCTCTCGAGCAGTACTTC. The variable domain in full, with the rest retrieved from reference TRBV19 and TRBJ2-7, is DGGITQSPKYLFRKEGQNVTLSCEQNLNHDAMYWYRQDPGQGLRLIYYSQIVNDFQKGDIAEGYSVSREKKESFPLTVTSAQKNPTAFYLCASSNGALGSLEQYFGPGTRLTVT.

V gene TRBV7-5 combines with J gene TRBJ2-7; no DNA check was done on the table's D call, TRBD1. TRBV7-5 is an annotated pseudogene. The CDR3 totals 15 residues. The CDR3 is CARSNSGTATYEQYF. CDR3 DNA sequence: TGTGCCAGAAGCAACTCCGGGACAGCGACCTACGAGCAGTACTTC.

This chain links TRBV25-1 with TRBJ1-1; tentative D call: TRBD1 (6 bases). Germline V lookup: CDR1 MGHDK, CDR2 SYGVNS. The CDR3 is 13 amino acids. V was cut by 8 bases and J by 0 bases, with 10 bases left in between. The CDR3 DNA sequence: TGTGCCAGCCTAAACAGGGTGAACACTGAAGCTTTCTTT. Protein product: CASLNRVNTEAFF.

The chain uses TRBV7-2 and TRBJ1-6, with D perhaps TRBD1 (5 bases). V was clipped by 1 base and J by 6 bases, with 7 bases between them. From germline, CDR1 is SGHTA and CDR2 FQGNSA. This CDR3 is 14 amino acids long. The CDR3 region is CASSLVGTNSPLHF. In nucleotides, the CDR3 is TGTGCCAGCAGCTTAGTAGGGACTAATTCACCCCTCCACTTT.

This chain links TRBV6-5 with TRBJ2-7; 9 nucleotides line up with TRBD2. The length of the CDR3 is 15 residues. V trimming: 6 bases; J trimming: 5 bases; junction bases outside the gene matches: 11. Germline CDR1 is MNHEY and CDR2 is SVGAGI. In nucleotides, the CDR3 is TGTGCCAGCAGCCGGGCCGGGCTAGCGGGAAACGAGCAGTACTTC. Translation: CASSRAGLAGNEQYF.

The chain links TRBV7-8 to TRBJ1-4, with 7 nucleotides matching TRBD1. The germline CDR1 and CDR2 sequences are SGHVS and FQNEAQ. J was trimmed by 1 base and V by 2 bases; bases with no gene match: 10. This CDR3 comprises 18 residues. The CDR3 DNA sequence: TGTGCCAGCAGCTTACGGTGGGACAGTTTTCTAACTAATGAAAAACTGTTTTTT. Translating gives CASSLRWDSFLTNEKLFF.

The V gene is TRBV28, the J gene TRBJ2-6; TRBD2 is a possible D gene (5 bases). The germline gives CDR1 MDHEN, CDR2 SYDVKM. Deletions cut 5 bases from V and 4 bases from J, with 12 bases between. The CDR3 is 15 amino acids. CDR3 loop: CASSVGGTGANVLTF. The CDR3 DNA is TGTGCCAGCAGTGTTGGAGGAACCGGGGCCAACGTCCTGACTTTC.

A remark on this clone: The identical CDR3 is also encoded by other nucleotide sequences in the sample. The gene calls are TRBV7-8 and TRBJ1-4; D might be TRBD1 (6 bases). The V and J ends lost 1 base and 7 bases respectively, with 13 bases between them. Germline values: CDR1 SGHVS, CDR2 FQNEAQ. The CDR3 runs 15 residues. The CDR3 sequence is CASSLVGGGGEKLFF. The CDR3 nucleotides are TGTGCCAGCAGCTTAGTTGGGGGGGGCGGTGAAAAACTGTTTTTT.

This clone has only one observation. V and J are TRBV28 and TRBJ2-7, with 12 bases identical to TRBD1. Germline loops: CDR1 MDHEN, CDR2 SYDVKM. V shed 5 bases, J shed 6 bases, and the junction held 8 bases outside the gene matches. The CDR3 covers 15 residues. This chain's CDR3 is CASSGPGQGAREQYF. The CDR3 bases are TGTGCCAGCAGTGGACCGGGACAGGGGGCGCGCGAGCAGTACTTC.

As DNA, the CDR3 is TGTGCCAGCAGCGTATCCACAGCGGTTACCTACAATGAGCAGTTCTTC. Translated: CASSVSTAVTYNEQFF. The chain combines TRBV5-4 with TRBJ2-1, with D possibly TRBD2 on 5 matching bases. The V end lost 4 bases, the J end lost 2 bases, and 16 bases lay between the germline ends. There are 16 residues in the CDR3. The germline V gene encodes CDR1 SGHNT and CDR2 YYREEE (reference sequence).

The chain is built from TRBV6-5 and TRBJ1-5; TRBD1 aligns across 10 bases. Germline CDR1 is MNHEY and CDR2 is SVGAGI. The CDR3 length is 15 residues. V dropped 6 bases and J dropped 7; count of bases not matched to a gene: 9. The CDR3 sequence is CASRATGGAWQPQHF. CDR3 nucleotide sequence: TGTGCCAGCAGGGCGACAGGGGGCGCTTGGCAGCCCCAGCATTTT.

This clone has just a few counts. V gene TRBV9 combines with J gene TRBJ2-1; 10 positions agree with TRBD2. The germline V gene encodes CDR1 SGDLS and CDR2 YYNGEE. This CDR3 has 17 amino acids. V was clipped by 5 bases and J by 6 bases; unmatched bases: 14. This CDR3 reads CASSTRPSLAGINEQFF. In DNA form, the CDR3 reads TGTGCCAGCAGTACCAGGCCTTCACTAGCGGGAATCAATGAGCAGTTCTTC.

The V and J genes are TRBV5-6 and TRBJ1-2, with a weak D call TRBD1 (5 bases). This CDR3 is built from 13 residues. Germline V lookup: CDR1 SGHDT, CDR2 YYEEEE. Trimming took off 5 bases at V and 8 bases at J, with 16 bases between the two ends. CDR3 sequence (DNA): TGTGCCAGCAGTGACCGGGGGACGAGCGGCTACACCTTC. Its protein product is CASSDRGTSGYTF.

This clone was seen a handful of times. This sequence joins TRBV7-9 and TRBJ2-3; D remains ambiguous. The germline V gene encodes CDR1 SEHNR and CDR2 FQNEAQ (reference sequence). There are 11 residues in the CDR3. V lost 5 bases to trimming and J lost 3 bases, with 3 bases between them. The CDR3 DNA reads as TGTGCCAGCAGCGCAACAGATACGCAGTATTTT. This gives the protein CASSATDTQYF.

The chain couples TRBV5-6 to TRBJ2-1; D might be TRBD2 (7 bases). This CDR3 comprises 19 residues. The V end lost 4 bases, the J end lost 4 bases, and 27 bases lay between the germline ends. CDR1 is SGHDT and CDR2 is YYEEEE in the germline V gene. The CDR3 nucleotides read TGTGCCAGCAGCAAGTACAGGGTCGGGGTAGCGGGCTTATACAATGAGCAGTTCTTC. Its protein product is CASSKYRVGVAGLYNEQFF.

The CDR3: CAWIRRGPNSGANVLTF. The CDR3 DNA is TGTGCCTGGATACGACGGGGACCCAACTCTGGGGCCAACGTCCTGACTTTC. This chain joins TRBV30 and TRBJ2-6, with D tentatively TRBD1 or TRBD2 (5 bases each). The ends were cut back, 4 bases at V and 0 bases at J, with 16 bases in the middle. CDR1 and CDR2 (germline): GTSNPN, SVGIG (reference sequence). CDR3 length: 17 residues.

This clone was seen a few times. J is TRBJ2-3 and V is TRBV10-1; D is undetermined. This CDR3 region has 16 residues. Germline loops: CDR1 WNHNN, CDR2 SYGVQD (reference sequence). V lost 0 bases and J 2 bases, leaving 12 bases between the germline ends. DNA of the CDR3: TGCGCCAGCAGTGAGTCAGGGTCTTTTCCCACAGATACGCAGTATTTT. It codes for CASSESGSFPTDTQYF.

This clone was detected only a few times. V gene TRBV25-1 combines with J gene TRBJ1-1, with 8 bases aligning to TRBD1. After removal of 3 bases from V and 1 base from J, the junction contained 7 bases not matched to a gene. This CDR3 is 16 amino acids long. Germline loops: CDR1 MGHDK, CDR2 SYGVNS. The CDR3 reads CASSEGRTGTNTEAFF. CDR3 coding DNA: TGTGCCAGCAGTGAGGGTCGGACAGGGACGAACACTGAAGCTTTCTTT.